The present T cell receptor (beta chain) was sequenced within a study of T cell responses to AZD1222 COVID-19 vaccine. Only a few counts were recorded for this clone. Libraries were prepared by immunoSEQ multiplex PCR; TCRdb keeps only in-frame clonotypes and omits some of them. There are some 140,000 clones in the sample; approximately 90% occur only once, and 2.8% lies in the top ten. The TCR sequence derives from an adult in good health. Sample: peripheral blood, taken on day 0 of AZD1222 vaccination.

The CDR3 spells CASSMQGFGNTIYF. The CDR3, as DNA: TGTGCCAGCAGCATGCAGGGGTTCGGAAACACCATATATTTT. The chain couples TRBV27 to TRBJ1-3, with D perhaps TRBD1 (6 bases). V gave up 6 bases and J gave up 4 bases, with 13 bases separating them. CDR3 length: 14 residues. Germline V gene sequence: CDR1 MNHEY, CDR2 SMNVEV (reference sequence).